These 26 T cell receptor beta chains came from one sample sequenced in a study of T-cell reconstitution after alpha-beta-depleted transplantation in children. Preparation of the TCRbeta library involved a method that used unique molecular identifiers. TCRdb re-derived calls from the PCR reads in MiXCR, one entry per CDR3 protein. The data hold roughly 100,000 distinct CDR3 sequences, with approximately 9.2% observed a single time. This specimen was PBMCs from the stem cell graft donor, taken from the stem cell graft. Receptors were obtained from a human donor who donated a stem cell graft to a child with congenital amegakaryocytic thrombocytopenia.

CDR3 nucleotides: TGTGCCAGCAGCGTAGGCGGGAGCGGGGCCAACGTCCTGACTTTC. Translation gives CASSVGGSGANVLTF. The chain has TRBV9 and TRBJ2-6; 7 nucleotides line up with TRBD2. V lost 0 bases, J lost 4 bases, and 1 base stayed unmatched. Germline V lookup: CDR1 SGDLS, CDR2 YYNGEE. The CDR3 spans 15 residues.

The table lists this clonotype with many counts. V is TRBV18 and J is TRBJ1-1, with D maybe TRBD1 (5 bases). CDR1 KGHSH and CDR2 LQKENI come from the germline V gene. The CDR3 has 15 amino acids. Trimming removed 2 bases from V and 2 bases from J, with 12 bases in between. CDR3 nucleotide sequence: TGTGCCAGCTCACCATTCGGGACTCCTAACACTGAAGCTTTCTTT. It specifies CASSPFGTPNTEAFF.

This clonotype was found many times. The chain is built from TRBV6-5 and TRBJ2-2; TRBD1 or TRBD2 may be the D gene (5 bases each). V was shortened by 2 bases and J by 2 bases, with 6 bases between the two germline ends. CDR3 length equals 14 residues. In germline, CDR1 is MNHEY, CDR2 SVGAGI. CDR3 sequence: CASSYRDNTGELFF. The CDR3 bases are TGTGCCAGCAGTTACAGGGACAACACCGGGGAGCTGTTTTTT.

This clonotype appeared many times. The chain carries TRBV5-1 and TRBJ1-1; possibly TRBD1 for D (5 bases). Trimming shortened V by 1 base and J by 7 bases, and 17 bases separated the two germline ends. The CDR3 length is 15 residues. The germline CDR1 and CDR2 sequences are SGHRS and YFSETQ. As DNA, the CDR3 is TGCGCCAGCAGCTTGTCGGGGCACTCTGGACATGAAGCTTTCTTT. It codes for CASSLSGHSGHEAFF.

Ten or more counts support this clonotype. The rearrangement uses TRBV12-3 or TRBV12-4 and TRBJ1-2; weak D call: TRBD1 (6 bases). The CDR3 length is 15 residues. Trimming pared 1 base from V and 5 bases from J, leaving 14 bases between. CDR3 in amino acids: CASSLVTGLWYGYTF. The DNA of the CDR3 is TGTGCCAGCAGTTTAGTGACAGGCCTTTGGTATGGCTACACCTTC.

In this sample, this clonotype turned up many times. The J gene is TRBJ2-1, the V gene TRBV7-9; 7 bases match TRBD1. The trim removed 5 bases at V and 8 bases at J, leaving 6 bases unmatched. In germline, CDR1 is SEHNR, CDR2 FQNEAQ (reference sequence). The CDR3 has 13 residues. This CDR3 reads CASSTRQGHEQFF. The CDR3 DNA is TGTGCCAGCAGCACACGACAGGGCCATGAGCAGTTCTTC.

V usage is TRBV7-2 and J usage is TRBJ2-3; no clear D. The V gene's germline CDR1 is SGHTA and CDR2 FQGNSA. This CDR3 has 16 amino acids. V was pared by 7 bases and J by 0 bases, with 17 bases between. CDR3: CASTPMGGASTDTQYF. CDR3 sequence (DNA): TGTGCCAGCACCCCCATGGGCGGCGCTAGCACAGATACGCAGTATTTT.

This clonotype has a count of ten or more. This CDR3 is CASTTLSQPQHF. DNA for the CDR3: TGTGCCAGCACCACGTTAAGTCAGCCCCAGCATTTT. The gene calls are TRBV6-2 or TRBV6-3 and TRBJ1-5, with D unclear. CDR1 is MNHEY and CDR2 is SVGEGT in the germline V gene. CDR3 size: 12 residues. With 7 bases removed from V and 6 bases from J, the gap between germline ends came to 10 bases.

This clonotype has at least ten counts. This chain links TRBV3-1 with TRBJ1-1; D not resolved. Trimming cost V 2 bases and J 1 base, with 8 bases left between them. The CDR3 totals 14 residues. Germline CDR1 LGHDT, CDR2 YNNKEL (reference sequence). CDR3 protein: CASSQKGPNTEAFF. Here the CDR3 DNA reads TGTGCCAGCAGCCAAAAAGGCCCGAACACTGAAGCTTTCTTT.

Turning to this clonotype: Since a much larger clone is just one base distant, this may be a read error. CDR3 loop: CACSPSMFQETQYF. For the CDR3, the DNA is TGTGCCTGCAGCCCGTCAATGTTCCAAGAGACCCAGTACTTC. The chain has TRBV3-1 and TRBJ2-5; D remains ambiguous. The CDR3 totals 14 residues. Germline assignment: CDR1 LGHDT and CDR2 YNNKEL (reference sequence).

The J gene is TRBJ2-7, the V gene TRBV28; maybe TRBD1 (6 bases). Germline CDR1 and CDR2: MDHEN and SYDVKM. Trimming removed 1 base from V and 5 bases from J, with 12 bases in between. The CDR3 spans 14 residues. CDR3 bases: TGTGCCAGCAGTTTATTACAGGGAAAACACGAGCAGTACTTC. It codes for CASSLLQGKHEQYF.

As regards this clonotype: The junction departs from germline at one end; a sequencing error may be responsible. The V and J genes are TRBV2 and TRBJ2-1; maybe TRBD1 (5 bases). Germline loops: CDR1 SNHLY, CDR2 FYNNEI. The CDR3 totals 12 residues. The CDR3 is CTSCFQGNEQFF. CDR3 bases: TGTACCAGCTGTTTCCAGGGCAATGAGCAGTTCTTC.

In this sample, this clonotype turned up many times. This sequence joins TRBV16 and TRBJ2-7, with 12 bases that match TRBD2. This CDR3 spans 14 amino acids. V lost 1 base to trimming and J lost 5 bases; unmatched junction nucleotides: 0. The V gene's germline CDR1 is KGHSY and CDR2 FQNENV. This chain's CDR3 is CASSQWTSGNEQYF. The CDR3 DNA is TGTGCCAGCAGCCAATGGACTAGCGGGAACGAGCAGTACTTC. The full variable domain, rest sourced from reference TRBV16 and TRBJ2-7, is GEEVAQTPKHLVRGEGQKAKLYCAPIKGHSYVFWYQQVLKNEFKFLISFQNENVFDETGMPKERFSAKCLPNSPCSLEIQATKLEDSAVYFCASSQWTSGNEQYFGPGTRLTVT.

This clonotype was observed many times. V is TRBV5-6 and J is TRBJ1-2; D not resolved. The V end lost 4 bases, the J end lost 3 bases, and 4 bases lay between the germline ends. CDR1 is SGHDT, CDR2 YYEEEE, per germline. This CDR3 spans 11 amino acids. CDR3 in DNA: TGTGCCAGCAGCGGGGACTATGGCTACACCTTC. It codes for CASSGDYGYTF.

In its sample, this clonotype was seen many times. This chain links TRBV20-1 with TRBJ1-4; TRBD1 is a possible D gene (5 bases). V gave up 0 bases and J gave up 5 bases, with 13 bases separating them. Germline assignment: CDR1 DFQATT and CDR2 SNEGSKA (reference sequence). This CDR3 region has 15 residues. The CDR3 DNA reads TGCAGTGCTAGAGATCGGGTCAGGGCGAATGAAAAACTGTTTTTT. Protein product: CSARDRVRANEKLFF.

The sample holds many counts of this clonotype. This rearrangement joins TRBV5-1 to TRBJ2-3, with D perhaps matching TRBD2 (5 bases). V gave up 4 bases and J gave up 4 bases, with 13 bases separating them. The germline CDR1 and CDR2 sequences are SGHRS and YFSETQ. The CDR3 has 14 residues. CDR3 in amino acids: CASSQRVGADTQYF. The CDR3 DNA sequence: TGCGCCAGCAGCCAGAGGGTCGGGGCAGATACGCAGTATTTT. Based on the CDR3 plus reference TRBV5-1 and TRBJ2-3, the full variable domain is KAGVTQTPRYLIKTRGQQVTLSCSPISGHRSVSWYQQTPGQGLQFLFEYFSETQRNKGNFPGRFSGRQFSNSRSEMNVSTLELGDSALYLCASSQRVGADTQYFGPGTRLTVL.

This clonotype came up many times. This chain links TRBV5-1 with TRBJ2-7; TRBD1 agrees at 7 bases. The CDR3 is 15 residues long. After removal of 4 bases from V and 2 bases from J, the junction contained 9 bases not matched to a gene. In germline, CDR1 is SGHRS, CDR2 YFSETQ. CDR3 DNA sequence: TGCGCCAGCAGCGAAACCGGGACAGTCGCCTACGAGCAGTACTTC. It translates to CASSETGTVAYEQYF.

This clonotype was detected ten times or more. J is TRBJ2-1 and V is TRBV27; TRBD1 is a possible D gene (6 bases). This CDR3 region has 15 residues. V lost 5 bases, J lost 8 bases, and 19 bases lay in between. CDR1 and CDR2 (germline): MNHEY, SMNVEV (reference sequence). The DNA of the CDR3 is TGTGCCAGCAGTGCAACATCCCTACAGGGCCATGAGCAGTTCTTC. This sequence encodes CASSATSLQGHEQFF.

This clonotype was observed at least ten times. V usage is TRBV18 and J usage is TRBJ1-5, with no clear D. From germline, CDR1 is KGHSH and CDR2 LQKENI. V was cut by 2 bases and J by 1 base, with 6 bases left in between. The CDR3 runs to 14 residues. The CDR3 sequence: CASSPGRSNQPQHF. The CDR3 DNA follows: TGTGCCAGCTCACCAGGTAGAAGCAATCAGCCCCAGCATTTT.

This clonotype has a count of ten or more. The chain links TRBV7-2 to TRBJ1-2; no definite D call. This CDR3 comprises 15 residues. Germline values: CDR1 SGHTA, CDR2 FQGNSA. With 1 base removed from V and 6 bases from J, the gap between germline ends came to 15 bases. The CDR3, as DNA: TGTGCCAGCAGCTTAGAACCCAACGCCTTGGATGGCTACACCTTC. It specifies CASSLEPNALDGYTF.

This clonotype was detected many times. The rearrangement uses TRBV19 and TRBJ1-1; no firm D call. Germline CDR1 LNHDA, CDR2 SQIVND (reference sequence). The CDR3 contains 16 residues. Trimming removed 2 bases at V and 0 bases at J, with 13 bases between. This CDR3 reads CASSISRERMNTEAFF. CDR3 in DNA: TGTGCCAGTAGTATATCGAGGGAGAGGATGAACACTGAAGCTTTCTTT.

Ten or more counts support this clonotype. This chain links TRBV5-6 with TRBJ2-5; D is ambiguous. The germline gives CDR1 SGHDT, CDR2 YYEEEE. V shed 0 bases and J shed 5 bases, with 11 bases lying between them. The CDR3 spans 14 residues. CDR3 sequence reads: CASSLVAVQETQYF. For the CDR3, the DNA is TGTGCCAGCAGCTTGGTTGCAGTCCAGGAGACCCAGTACTTC.

This clonotype was detected many times. The genes are TRBV19 and TRBJ2-1; 9 bases match TRBD1. CDR3 size: 14 residues. The V and J ends lost 4 bases and 7 bases, in that order; junction bases with no gene match: 5. CDR1 and CDR2 (germline): LNHDA, SQIVND (reference sequence). In DNA form, the CDR3 reads TGTGCCAGTAGTACCGGGACAGGGCGAAATGAGCAGTTCTTC. This codes for CASSTGTGRNEQFF.

This clonotype was counted many times. The V gene is TRBV12-3 or TRBV12-4, the J gene TRBJ1-2, with 8 bases identical to TRBD1. This CDR3 has 14 residues. V trimming: 3 bases; J trimming: 6 bases; junction bases outside the gene matches: 6. The CDR3 loop is CASSFTGGGDGYTF. The CDR3 bases are TGTGCCAGCAGTTTTACAGGGGGAGGGGATGGCTACACCTTC.

The chain uses TRBV5-1 and TRBJ2-1, with D perhaps matching TRBD1 or TRBD2 (5 bases each). This CDR3 contains 14 residues. The V end lost 1 base, the J end lost 5 bases, and 10 bases lay between the germline ends. Per the germline V gene, CDR1 is SGHRS and CDR2 is YFSETQ. The CDR3 protein is CASSLNGANNEQFF. In DNA, the CDR3 is TGCGCCAGCAGCTTGAACGGGGCGAACAATGAGCAGTTCTTC.

In its sample, this clonotype was seen many times. This CDR3 is CASRSTGFDWFF. CDR3 bases: TGCGCCAGCCGTTCTACGGGCTTCGATTGGTTCTTC. The chain links TRBV5-1 to TRBJ2-1; D remains unclear. Germline CDR1 SGHRS, CDR2 YFSETQ. This CDR3 has 12 amino acids. V was shortened by 7 bases and J by 15 bases, with 20 bases between the two germline ends.